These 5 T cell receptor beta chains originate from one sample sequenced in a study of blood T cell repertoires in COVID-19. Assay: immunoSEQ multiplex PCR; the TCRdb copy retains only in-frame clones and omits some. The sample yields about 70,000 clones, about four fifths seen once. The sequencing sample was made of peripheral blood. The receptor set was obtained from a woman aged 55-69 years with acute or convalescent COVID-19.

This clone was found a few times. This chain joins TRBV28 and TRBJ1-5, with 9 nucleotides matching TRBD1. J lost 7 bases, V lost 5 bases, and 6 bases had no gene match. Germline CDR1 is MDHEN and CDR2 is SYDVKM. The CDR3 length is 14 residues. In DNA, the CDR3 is TGTGCCAGCAGTCAGACAGGGGGTGGGCAGCCCCAGCATTTT. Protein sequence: CASSQTGGGQPQHF.

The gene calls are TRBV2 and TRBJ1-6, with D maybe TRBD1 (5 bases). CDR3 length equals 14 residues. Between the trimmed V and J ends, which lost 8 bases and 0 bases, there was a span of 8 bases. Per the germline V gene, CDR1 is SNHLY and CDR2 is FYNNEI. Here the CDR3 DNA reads TGTGCCAGCGGAGACAGCTCCTATAATTCACCCCTCCACTTT. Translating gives CASGDSSYNSPLHF.

The CDR3 DNA reads TGTGCCAGCGGTGGACAGAACAATGAGCAGTTCTTC. Translating gives CASGGQNNEQFF. The chain recombines TRBV6-1 with TRBJ2-1; D may be TRBD1 (6 bases). Germline values: CDR1 MNHNS, CDR2 SASEGT. Between the trimmed V and J ends, which lost 8 bases and 5 bases, there was a span of 10 bases. The CDR3 runs 12 residues.

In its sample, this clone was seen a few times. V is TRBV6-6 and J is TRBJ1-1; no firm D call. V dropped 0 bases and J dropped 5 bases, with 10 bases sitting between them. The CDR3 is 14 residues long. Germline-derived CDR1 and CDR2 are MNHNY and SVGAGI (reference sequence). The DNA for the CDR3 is TGTGCCAGCAGTTACTCGGCGGGGTGGACTGAAGCTTTCTTT. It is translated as CASSYSAGWTEAFF.

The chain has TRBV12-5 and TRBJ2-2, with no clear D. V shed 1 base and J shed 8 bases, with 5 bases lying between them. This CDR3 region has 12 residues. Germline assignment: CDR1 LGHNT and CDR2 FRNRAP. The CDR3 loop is CASGLAKGELFF. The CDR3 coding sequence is TGTGCTAGTGGTTTGGCCAAAGGGGAGCTGTTTTTT.